This TCR beta chain is drawn from a study of cytomegalovirus exposure and HLA in healthy donors. Study information: Genotyping showed roughly 81% of 398 donors falling in the Caucasian-associated ancestry cluster.

The CDR3 consists of 14 residues. CDR1 and CDR2 (germline): MDHEN, SYDVKM. Trimming at V came to 2 bases and at J to 5 bases, leaving 5 bases not matched to a gene. For this clone: Its matching antigen is unknown.

The PCR had 60 Vbeta and 13 Jbeta primers. TCRdb keeps only in-frame clones here, not all; method: immunoSEQ multiplex PCR. Across approximately 110,000 clones, the top ten clones capture 2.5% to 3% of the sample. Findings of the study overall: The sole available immune exposure information was CMV serostatus. TRBV6-2, TRBV6-3 and other indistinguishable V segments were excluded. Rarity marked most TCR sequences, yet some public TCRs occurred in many donors.

The sequenced material came from PBMCs. This sequence was found in a man aged 25-40 years in good health and CMV-seronegative. The chain employs TRBV28 and TRBJ2-7, with 8 bases that match TRBD2. The CDR3 reads CASSLREGPHEQYF. The CDR3 coding sequence is TGTGCCAGCAGTTTACGGGAGGGCCCCCACGAGCAGTACTTC. Complete variable domain (other parts from reference TRBV28 and TRBJ2-7): DVKVTQSSRYLVKRTGEKVFLECVQDMDHENMFWYRQDPGLGLRLIYFSYDVKMKEKGDIPEGYSVSREKKERFSLILESASTNQTSMYLCASSLREGPHEQYFGPGTRLTVT.